These 15 T cell receptor beta chains were all obtained from the same sample, sequenced in a study of identifying expanded T cells in peripheral blood. Assay: immunoSEQ multiplex PCR; the TCRdb copy retains only in-frame clones and omits some. This table has around 100,000 clones, over 75% appearing once. The sample taken for sequencing was blood. All receptors come from a person aged 18 to 69 in good health.

The CDR3 reads CASSSWVLVGNQPQHF. For the CDR3, the DNA is TGTGCCAGCAGCTCTTGGGTTTTAGTAGGCAATCAGCCCCAGCATTTT. The J gene is TRBJ1-5, the V gene TRBV5-6, with no clear D. The V end was cut by 3 bases, the J end by 2 bases, with 15 bases between. Per germline, CDR1 SGHDT and CDR2 YYEEEE. CDR3 length equals 16 residues.

V usage is TRBV18 and J usage is TRBJ2-3; 12 nucleotides agree with TRBD2. Germline lookup yields CDR1 KGHSH and CDR2 LQKENI. Germline trimming cut 3 bases from V and 3 bases from J; bases unmatched to any gene: 4. This CDR3 region has 16 residues. As DNA, the CDR3 is TGTGCCAGCTCACCCCGACTAGCGGGAGAAACAGATACGCAGTATTTT. Translated, it gives CASSPRLAGETDTQYF.

This rearrangement joins TRBV5-5 to TRBJ1-5; D not certain. Germline V gene data show CDR1 as SGHKS and CDR2 as YYEKEE (reference sequence). Between the trimmed V and J ends, which lost 0 bases and 4 bases, there was a span of 8 bases. The CDR3 runs to 14 residues. The CDR3 protein is CASSLAGSNQPQHF. DNA of the CDR3: TGTGCCAGCAGCTTGGCGGGAAGTAATCAGCCCCAGCATTTT.

This clone was counted a few times. This rearrangement joins TRBV7-2 to TRBJ1-2, with a tentative D call TRBD1 (6 bases). V dropped 5 bases and J dropped 8 bases, with 18 bases sitting between them. The CDR3 has 14 residues. Germline V gene data show CDR1 as SGHTA and CDR2 as FQGNSA. The CDR3 nucleotides are TGTGCCAGCAGCCTAATACAGGGATTCGGGGGCTACACCTTC. Translated, it gives CASSLIQGFGGYTF. The full variable domain, with the rest looked up from reference TRBV7-2 and TRBJ1-2, is GAGVSQSPSNKVTEKGKDVELRCDPISGHTALYWYRQSLGQGLEFLIYFQGNSAPDKSGLPSDRFSAERTGGSVSTLTIQRTQQEDSAVYLCASSLIQGFGGYTFGSGTRLTVV.

This clone was seen only once. V gene TRBV10-3 combines with J gene TRBJ1-1; the D gene is possibly TRBD1 (6 bases). The CDR3 loop spans 13 amino acids. Trimming took off 4 bases at V and 1 base at J, with 7 bases between the two ends. The germline V gene has CDR1 ENHRY and CDR2 SYGVKD. This chain's CDR3 is CAISGTENTEAFF. In nucleotides, the CDR3 is TGTGCCATCAGTGGGACAGAGAACACTGAAGCTTTCTTT.

J is TRBJ2-1 and V is TRBV7-2, with TRBD2 matching 9 bases. The V gene's germline CDR1 is SGHTA and CDR2 FQGNSA. V lost 1 base, J lost 4 bases, and 5 bases stayed unmatched. The CDR3 runs to 16 residues. Here the CDR3 reads CASSLVSSGSYNEQFF. The CDR3, as DNA: TGTGCCAGCAGCTTAGTAAGTAGCGGGAGTTACAATGAGCAGTTCTTC.

The CDR3 reads CASMRPRTAGNEQFF. CDR3 DNA sequence: TGTGCCAGCATGAGGCCCAGGACAGCCGGAAATGAGCAGTTCTTC. This chain links TRBV6-1 with TRBJ2-1; maybe TRBD1 (6 bases). There are 15 residues in the CDR3. The germline CDR1 and CDR2 sequences are MNHNS and SASEGT. V was cut by 7 bases and J by 7 bases, with 20 bases left in between.

The J gene is TRBJ2-7, the V gene TRBV12-5, with D perhaps matching TRBD2 (6 bases). This CDR3 has 14 residues. The V gene lost 4 bases and the J gene lost 7 bases, with 17 bases spanning the gap. From germline, CDR1 is LGHNT and CDR2 FRNRAP. The CDR3 here is CASGSRGLTREQYF. The CDR3, as DNA: TGTGCTAGTGGTTCCCGCGGACTAACCCGGGAGCAGTACTTC.

The V gene is TRBV9, the J gene TRBJ1-1; no clear D gene. The germline V gene has CDR1 SGDLS and CDR2 YYNGEE. The CDR3 has 14 residues. V was cut by 0 bases and J by 0 bases, with 6 bases left in between. The CDR3 sequence is CASSVEGLNTEAFF. Here the CDR3 DNA reads TGTGCCAGCAGCGTAGAGGGCCTGAACACTGAAGCTTTCTTT.

The chain has TRBV19 and TRBJ1-3; D uncertain. Looked up from germline, CDR1 is LNHDA and CDR2 is SQIVND (reference sequence). Trimming pared 8 bases from V and 3 bases from J, leaving 5 bases between. This CDR3 has 11 amino acids. CDR3 loop: CASLGGNTIYF. As DNA, the CDR3 is TGTGCCAGTCTAGGTGGAAACACCATATATTTT.

The chain carries TRBV2 and TRBJ2-5; weak D call: TRBD2 (6 bases). The germline gives CDR1 SNHLY, CDR2 FYNNEI. With 3 bases removed from V and 3 bases from J, the gap between germline ends came to 11 bases. The CDR3 sequence is 14 residues long. CDR3 protein: CASSERGYEETQYF. The CDR3 nucleotides are TGTGCCAGCAGTGAGCGGGGATACGAAGAGACCCAGTACTTC. Together with reference TRBV2 and TRBJ2-5, the CDR3 gives the full variable domain: EPEVTQTPSHQVTQMGQEVILRCVPISNHLYFYWYRQILGQKVEFLVSFYNNEISEKSEIFDDQFSVERPDGSNFTLKIRSTKLEDSAMYFCASSERGYEETQYFGPGTRLLVL.

J is TRBJ1-1 and V is TRBV19, with D possibly matching TRBD1 (6 bases). The germline CDR1 and CDR2 sequences are LNHDA and SQIVND (reference sequence). The CDR3 sequence is 14 residues long. Trimming took 3 bases from V and 4 from J, leaving 12 bases between them. CDR3 amino acids: CASSIGQRSTEAFF. The CDR3 DNA reads as TGTGCCAGTAGTATCGGACAGAGGAGCACTGAAGCTTTCTTT.

This clone was counted only a few times. The chain carries TRBV27 and TRBJ1-3; D call uncertain. Per the germline V gene, CDR1 is MNHEY and CDR2 is SMNVEV (reference sequence). CDR3 length: 18 residues. Trimming shortened V by 4 bases and J by 1 base, and 20 bases separated the two germline ends. CDR3 sequence reads: CASSWASPRGLSGNTIYF. The CDR3 DNA is TGTGCCAGCAGTTGGGCGAGTCCCCGAGGGCTTTCTGGAAACACCATATATTTT.

The V and J genes are TRBV19 and TRBJ1-2; the D gene is possibly TRBD1 (5 bases). Germline CDR1 and CDR2: LNHDA and SQIVND (reference sequence). V lost 5 bases to trimming and J lost 2 bases, with 12 bases between them. This CDR3 region has 14 residues. CDR3 protein: CASSPGRVNYGYTF. As DNA, the CDR3 is TGTGCCAGTAGTCCGGGACGGGTGAACTATGGCTACACCTTC.

This clone occurred a few times. The V gene is TRBV10-2, the J gene TRBJ1-6; D is possibly TRBD1 (5 bases). CDR3 length equals 13 residues. Germline assignment: CDR1 WSHSY and CDR2 SAAADI. Trimming removed 8 bases at V and 10 bases at J, with 15 bases between. The CDR3 sequence: CASRGERGSPLHF. Here the CDR3 DNA reads TGCGCCAGCCGGGGGGAACGAGGGTCACCCCTCCACTTT.